The entry that follows covers one T cell receptor beta chain sequence. Its antigen is unidentified. Around 30,000 T cell genomes, or roughly 180 ng DNA, went into the sorted-subset replicate PCRs. Libraries were prepared by immunoSEQ multiplex PCR; TCRdb keeps only in-frame clonotypes and omits some of them. The sample shows some 500,000 clones, about 96% of them seen only once. The entry originates in a study of shared clonotypes between healthy human individuals. Germline values: CDR1 MNHNY, CDR2 SVGAGI (reference sequence). The CDR3 contains 15 residues. J lost 5 bases, V lost 5 bases, and 11 bases had no gene match. The donor cohort consisted entirely of Caucasian adults residing in Nashville, Tennessee. Study-level results: Even with large depth, rarefaction showed that sorted-subset sequencing was incomplete.

What was sequenced was naive CD4+ T cells sorted from blood. Indicated subset: CD45RA+ positively selected. The origin of this receptor is a woman aged 30 to 39 in good health. The V gene is TRBV6-6, the J gene TRBJ2-5; 7 nucleotides match TRBD2. The CDR3, as DNA: TGTGCCAGCAGTCCTGGGGCGGGAGCGGTGGAGACCCAGTACTTC. Translation gives CASSPGAGAVETQYF.